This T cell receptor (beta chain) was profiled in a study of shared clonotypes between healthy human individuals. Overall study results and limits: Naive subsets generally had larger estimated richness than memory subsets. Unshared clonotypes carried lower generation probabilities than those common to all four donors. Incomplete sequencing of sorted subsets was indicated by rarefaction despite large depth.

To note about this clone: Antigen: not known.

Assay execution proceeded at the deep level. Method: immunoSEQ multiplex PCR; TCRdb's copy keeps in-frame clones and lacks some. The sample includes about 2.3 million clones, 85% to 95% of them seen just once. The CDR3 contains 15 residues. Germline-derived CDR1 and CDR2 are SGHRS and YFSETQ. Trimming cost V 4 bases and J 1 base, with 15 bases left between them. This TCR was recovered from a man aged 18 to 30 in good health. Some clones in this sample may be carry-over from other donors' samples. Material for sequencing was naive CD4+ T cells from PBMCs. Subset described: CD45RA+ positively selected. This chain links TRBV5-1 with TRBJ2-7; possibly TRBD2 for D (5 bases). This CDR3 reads CASSPGPRGSYEQYF. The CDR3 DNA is TGCGCCAGCAGCCCCGGACCCAGAGGGTCCTACGAGCAGTACTTC.